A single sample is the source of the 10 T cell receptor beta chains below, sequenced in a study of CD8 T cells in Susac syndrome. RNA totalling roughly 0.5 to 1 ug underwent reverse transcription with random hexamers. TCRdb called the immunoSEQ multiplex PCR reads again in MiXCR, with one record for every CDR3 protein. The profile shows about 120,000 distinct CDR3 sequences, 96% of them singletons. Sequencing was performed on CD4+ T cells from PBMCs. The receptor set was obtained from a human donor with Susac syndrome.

CDR3 region: CASSADGTDTQYF. The CDR3 region has the DNA TGTGCCAGCAGCGCGGACGGCACAGATACGCAGTATTTT. J is TRBJ2-3 and V is TRBV6-1; no definite D call. V lost 6 bases and J lost 1, with 8 bases in between. The CDR3 consists of 13 residues. Germline V gene lookup returns CDR1 MNHNS and CDR2 SASEGT.

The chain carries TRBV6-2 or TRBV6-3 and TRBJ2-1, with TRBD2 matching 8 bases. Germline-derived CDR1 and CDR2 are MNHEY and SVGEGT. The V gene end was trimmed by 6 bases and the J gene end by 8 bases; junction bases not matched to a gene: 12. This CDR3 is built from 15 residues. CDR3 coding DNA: TGTGCCAGCAGACCACCGGGACTAGATGGAGATGAGCAGTTCTTC. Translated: CASRPPGLDGDEQFF.

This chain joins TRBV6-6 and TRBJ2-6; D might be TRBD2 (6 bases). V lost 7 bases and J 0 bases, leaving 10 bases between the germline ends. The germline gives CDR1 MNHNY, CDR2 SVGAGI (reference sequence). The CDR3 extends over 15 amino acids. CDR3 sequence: CASTPGDSGANVLTF. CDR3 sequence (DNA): TGTGCCAGCACCCCGGGAGACTCTGGGGCCAACGTCCTGACTTTC.

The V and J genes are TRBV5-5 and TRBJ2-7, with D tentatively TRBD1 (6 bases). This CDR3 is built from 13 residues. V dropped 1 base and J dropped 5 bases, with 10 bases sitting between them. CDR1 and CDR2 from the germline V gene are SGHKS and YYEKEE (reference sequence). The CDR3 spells CASSLPGVNEQYF. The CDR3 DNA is TGTGCCAGCAGCTTGCCAGGGGTGAACGAGCAGTACTTC.

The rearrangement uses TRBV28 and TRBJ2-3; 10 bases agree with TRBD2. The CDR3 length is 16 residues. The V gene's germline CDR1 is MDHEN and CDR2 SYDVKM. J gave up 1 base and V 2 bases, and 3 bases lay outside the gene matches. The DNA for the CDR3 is TGTGCCAGCAGTTTAAGTGGGACTAGCGGCACAGATACGCAGTATTTT. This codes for CASSLSGTSGTDTQYF.

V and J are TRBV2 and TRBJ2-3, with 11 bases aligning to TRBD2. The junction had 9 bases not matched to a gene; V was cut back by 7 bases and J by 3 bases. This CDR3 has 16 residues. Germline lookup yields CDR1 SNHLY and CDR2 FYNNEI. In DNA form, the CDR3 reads TGTGCCAGCAAGGAACTAGCGGGAGTCTTGACAGATACGCAGTATTTT. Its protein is CASKELAGVLTDTQYF.

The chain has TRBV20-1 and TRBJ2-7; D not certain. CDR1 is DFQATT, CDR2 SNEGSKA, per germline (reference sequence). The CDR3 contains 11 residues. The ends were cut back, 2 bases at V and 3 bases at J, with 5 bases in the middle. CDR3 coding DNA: TGCAGTGCTAGAAACAGCTACGAGCAGTACTTC. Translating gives CSARNSYEQYF.

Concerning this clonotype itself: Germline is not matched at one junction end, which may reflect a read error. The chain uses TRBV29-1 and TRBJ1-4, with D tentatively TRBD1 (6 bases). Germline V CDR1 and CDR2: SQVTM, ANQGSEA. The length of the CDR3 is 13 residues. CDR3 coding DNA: TGCAGCGTTACCGGGACAACAAATGAAAAACTGTTTTTT. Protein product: CSVTGTTNEKLFF.

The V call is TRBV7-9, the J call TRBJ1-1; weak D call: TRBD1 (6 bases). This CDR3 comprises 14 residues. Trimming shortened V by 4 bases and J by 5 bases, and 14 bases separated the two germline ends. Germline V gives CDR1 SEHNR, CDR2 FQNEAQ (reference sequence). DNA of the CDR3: TGTGCCAGCAGCTCAAATGGGAGGGGGACTGAAGCTTTCTTT. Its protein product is CASSSNGRGTEAFF.

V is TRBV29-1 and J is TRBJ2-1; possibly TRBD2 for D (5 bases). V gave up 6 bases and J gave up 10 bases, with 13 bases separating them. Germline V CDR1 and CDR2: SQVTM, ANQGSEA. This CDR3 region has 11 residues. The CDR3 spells CSVTEDQEQFF. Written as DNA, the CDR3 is TGCAGCGTCACGGAGGACCAGGAGCAGTTCTTC.